The 29 T cell receptor beta chains given below trace back to one sample, sequenced in a study of identical twins. MiXCR, applied by TCRdb to the 5' RACE reads, yields one record per CDR3 protein. The profile shows about 240,000 distinct CDR3 sequences, roughly 7.5% of them singletons. The sample was also reused in another study, on yellow fever vaccine responses in identical twins.

Sequencing was performed on CD8+ T cells sorted from blood. These receptors all stem from a woman aged 18-30 years in good health.

The rearrangement links TRBV2 to TRBJ2-3; D is perhaps TRBD1 (5 bases). The CDR3 sequence is 15 residues long. Trimming pared 4 bases from V and 2 bases from J, leaving 13 bases between. Germline V gene sequence: CDR1 SNHLY, CDR2 FYNNEI. CDR3 loop: CASSGGHFSTDTQYF. The CDR3 DNA is TGTGCCAGCAGTGGAGGACACTTTTCCACAGATACGCAGTATTTT.

The chain couples TRBV20-1 to TRBJ2-7; 9 bases fit TRBD2. There are 14 residues in the CDR3. V trimming: 3 bases; J trimming: 3 bases; junction bases outside the gene matches: 6. Looked up from germline, CDR1 is DFQATT and CDR2 is SNEGSKA (reference sequence). The chain's CDR3 is CSARVRREGYEQYF. For the CDR3, the DNA is TGCAGTGCTAGGGTGCGGCGGGAGGGCTACGAGCAGTACTTC.

The gene calls are TRBV2 and TRBJ2-1, with D perhaps assigned TRBD1 or TRBD2 (5 bases each). The germline V and J ends were trimmed by 5 bases and 11 bases, with 10 bases remaining between them. Germline lookup yields CDR1 SNHLY and CDR2 FYNNEI. This CDR3 spans 11 amino acids. The CDR3 sequence: CASSPGPKQFF. In nucleotides, the CDR3 is TGTGCCAGCAGTCCGGGGCCTAAGCAGTTCTTC.

This clonotype came up a few times. The chain joins TRBV2 to TRBJ2-6, with unresolved D. V was clipped by 4 bases and J by 0 bases, with 7 bases between them. Germline V gives CDR1 SNHLY, CDR2 FYNNEI. This CDR3 contains 15 residues. DNA for the CDR3: TGTGCCAGCAGTGTTAGCATCTCTGGGGCCAACGTCCTGACTTTC. Translated, it gives CASSVSISGANVLTF. The full variable domain, completed using reference TRBV2 and TRBJ2-6, is EPEVTQTPSHQVTQMGQEVILRCVPISNHLYFYWYRQILGQKVEFLVSFYNNEISEKSEIFDDQFSVERPDGSNFTLKIRSTKLEDSAMYFCASSVSISGANVLTFGAGSRLTVL.

This chain joins TRBV29-1 and TRBJ2-2; D is perhaps TRBD1 or TRBD2 (5 bases each). The CDR3 is made up of 12 amino acids. The V end was cut by 3 bases, the J end by 7 bases, with 9 bases between. Germline values: CDR1 SQVTM, CDR2 ANQGSEA. The CDR3 nucleotides are TGCAGCGTTGAGGGGGTCGGCGGGGAGCTGTTTTTT. It specifies CSVEGVGGELFF.

The V gene is TRBV3-1, the J gene TRBJ1-2; D gene uncertain. The CDR3 length is 14 residues. Trimming took off 0 bases at V and 3 bases at J, with 8 bases between the two ends. Germline-derived CDR1 and CDR2 are LGHDT and YNNKEL (reference sequence). CDR3 amino acids: CASSQDKSDYGYTF. Here the CDR3 DNA reads TGTGCCAGCAGCCAAGATAAAAGTGACTATGGCTACACCTTC.

This clonotype has a count of ten or more. The genes are TRBV29-1 and TRBJ2-3; TRBD2 agrees at 9 bases. This CDR3 is 14 amino acids long. CDR1 and CDR2 from the germline V gene are SQVTM and ANQGSEA. The junction had 7 bases not matched to a gene; V was cut back by 3 bases and J by 6 bases. CDR3 protein: CSVDAGGPLDTQYF. CDR3 nucleotides: TGCAGCGTTGATGCGGGGGGGCCGTTGGATACGCAGTATTTT.

In this sample, this clonotype turned up a few times. This chain links TRBV4-1 with TRBJ2-5; TRBD2 matches at 8 bases. Germline CDR1 is MGHRA and CDR2 is YSYEKL. The V segment lost 1 base and the J segment 5 bases; nucleotides outside the gene matches: 6. The CDR3 length is 15 residues. The CDR3 loop reads CASSQAPGLGETQYF. DNA of the CDR3: TGCGCCAGCAGCCAAGCGCCGGGACTAGGGGAGACCCAGTACTTC.

This clonotype was seen repeatedly, ten times or more. The rearrangement links TRBV3-1 to TRBJ2-1; unclear D gene. The V and J ends lost 6 bases and 0 bases respectively, with 15 bases between them. This CDR3 comprises 16 residues. The germline gives CDR1 LGHDT, CDR2 YNNKEL (reference sequence). CDR3 in amino acids: CASSGIASSSYNEQFF. The CDR3 bases are TGTGCCAGCAGTGGGATAGCTTCAAGCTCCTACAATGAGCAGTTCTTC.

The chain employs TRBV4-1 and TRBJ2-7; 9 positions match TRBD1. CDR3 length: 15 residues. The germline V gene has CDR1 MGHRA and CDR2 YSYEKL. With 4 bases clipped from V and 2 bases from J, the junction kept 6 bases outside the gene matches. DNA for the CDR3: TGCGCCAGCAGCCTGTCCGGGACAGGGACCTACGAGCAGTACGTC. Protein product: CASSLSGTGTYEQYV.

The chain joins TRBV19 to TRBJ1-1; D may be TRBD1 (5 bases). Deletions cut 1 base from V and 4 bases from J, with 7 bases between. CDR3 length equals 13 residues. Germline V CDR1 and CDR2: LNHDA, SQIVND (reference sequence). The CDR3 nucleotides read TGTGCCAGTAGTATAGGAGGGGTCACTGAAGCTTTCTTT. Protein product: CASSIGGVTEAFF.

Worth noting for this clonotype: A read error may be the cause here, since a much bigger clone is one base away. Likely a read error: the CDR3 ends without its conserved phenylalanine or tryptophan. The V gene is TRBV7-9, the J gene TRBJ2-3; possible D gene TRBD1, 5 bases. The germline V and J ends were trimmed by 2 bases and 0 bases, with 9 bases remaining between them. This CDR3 has 15 amino acids. Germline V gene sequence: CDR1 SEHNR, CDR2 FQNEAQ (reference sequence). CDR3 in amino acids: CASSLSTGSTDTQYL. CDR3 sequence (DNA): TGTGCCAGCAGCTTATCTACAGGTAGCACAGATACGCAGTATCTT.

The chain carries TRBV2 and TRBJ2-4, with D hard to call. The germline V gene encodes CDR1 SNHLY and CDR2 FYNNEI. CDR3 length equals 13 residues. The V end was cut by 8 bases, the J end by 0 bases, with 8 bases between. DNA of the CDR3: TGTGCCAGCGGCACCCTAGCCAAAAACATTCAGTACTTC. Protein product: CASGTLAKNIQYF.

This clonotype showed up many times. The CDR3 spells CASRGETNEKLFF. The DNA of the CDR3 is TGTGCCAGCCGCGGGGAGACTAATGAAAAACTGTTTTTT. J is TRBJ1-4 and V is TRBV12-3 or TRBV12-4; D not certain. The V and J ends lost 8 bases and 2 bases respectively, with 9 bases between them. The CDR3 totals 13 residues.

This clonotype was seen more than once but under ten times. The chain joins TRBV6-2 or TRBV6-3 to TRBJ2-7; 9 nucleotides line up with TRBD1. This CDR3 comprises 14 residues. The germline V gene encodes CDR1 MNHEY and CDR2 SVGEGT. Trimming cost V 2 bases and J 1 base; bases outside gene matches: 0. CDR3 coding DNA: TGTGCCAGCAGTTACGACAGGGGGTCCTACGAGCAGTACTTC. Translation gives CASSYDRGSYEQYF.

The DNA for the CDR3 is TGTGCCAGCAGCCACCTAGCGGGGACCCACTCTGGGGCCAACGTCCTGACTTTC. Its translation is CASSHLAGTHSGANVLTF. V gene TRBV14 combines with J gene TRBJ2-6; TRBD2 matches 9 bases. Germline-derived CDR1 and CDR2 are SGHDN and FVKESK. This CDR3 is built from 18 residues. V gave up 3 bases and J gave up 0 bases; unmatched junction bases: 6.

The chain's CDR3 is CSAHNRQPRRAYNEQFF. The DNA of the CDR3 is TGCAGTGCTCACAATCGACAGCCCCGCAGGGCCTACAATGAGCAGTTCTTC. The V gene is TRBV20-1, the J gene TRBJ2-1, with a tentative D call TRBD1 (5 bases). CDR1 and CDR2 (germline): DFQATT, SNEGSKA (reference sequence). The CDR3 runs 17 residues. Trimming pared 5 bases from V and 2 bases from J, leaving 22 bases between.

This clonotype was seen many times. The V gene is TRBV4-1, the J gene TRBJ1-1; D perhaps matches TRBD1 (6 bases). This CDR3 has 18 amino acids. The V end lost 2 bases, the J end lost 3 bases, and 22 bases lay between the germline ends. Germline CDR1 and CDR2: MGHRA and YSYEKL. In nucleotides, the CDR3 is TGCGCCAGCAGCCAAAATGGAGGGGGGCCAGGTATGGACACTGAAGCTTTCTTT. Protein: CASSQNGGGPGMDTEAFF.

The chain links TRBV15 to TRBJ2-4, with D possibly TRBD2 on 5 matching bases. Germline lookup yields CDR1 LNHNV and CDR2 YYDKDF (reference sequence). The CDR3 covers 15 residues. V was pared by 7 bases and J by 0 bases, with 13 bases between. CDR3 protein: CATNGVALAKNIQYF. The CDR3 coding sequence is TGTGCCACCAACGGGGTAGCGCTAGCCAAAAACATTCAGTACTTC.

The V call is TRBV5-6, the J call TRBJ1-4, with 12 bases aligning to TRBD1. The CDR3 runs 19 residues. The germline V gene has CDR1 SGHDT and CDR2 YYEEEE. V lost 4 bases and J lost 3; bases outside the gene matches: 13. The CDR3 nucleotides read TGTGCCAGCAGCGGACACGGGACAGGGGGCTTGGTTGCTAATGAAAAACTGTTTTTT. It is translated as CASSGHGTGGLVANEKLFF.

The genes are TRBV28 and TRBJ2-1; 9 bases fit TRBD2. The CDR3 extends over 16 amino acids. CDR1 MDHEN and CDR2 SYDVKM come from the germline V gene. Trimming took 7 bases from V and 1 from J; bases not matched to a gene: 8. CDR3 region: CASIPGREGSYNEQFF. CDR3 nucleotide sequence: TGTGCCAGCATCCCCGGGCGGGAGGGGTCCTACAATGAGCAGTTCTTC.

In this sample, this clonotype turned up a few times. CDR3 nucleotides: TGTGCCAGCAGCCATCCCTTCGCCGGGGACGAGCAGTACTTC. Translating gives CASSHPFAGDEQYF. The rearrangement joins TRBV4-2 to TRBJ2-7, with D perhaps TRBD2 (5 bases). V lost 3 bases and J 5 bases, leaving 14 bases between the germline ends. There are 14 residues in the CDR3. CDR1 LGHNA and CDR2 YNFKEQ come from the germline V gene.

This clonotype has at least ten counts. J is TRBJ2-3 and V is TRBV29-1; 7 nucleotides line up with TRBD1. The ends lost 5 bases at V and 2 bases at J; junction bases unmatched: 10. The CDR3 length is 15 residues. Germline V CDR1 and CDR2: SQVTM, ANQGSEA. CDR3 sequence (DNA): TGCAGCGTTCCACAACAGGGGTTAGTCACAGATACGCAGTATTTT. Translation gives CSVPQQGLVTDTQYF.

In this sample, this clonotype turned up a few times. The V and J genes are TRBV14 and TRBJ1-1, with D perhaps matching TRBD1 (6 bases). The CDR3 covers 12 residues. Germline-derived CDR1 and CDR2 are SGHDN and FVKESK. The V end lost 1 base, the J end lost 9 bases, and 9 bases lay between the germline ends. The CDR3 protein is CASSQVGDKAFF. As DNA, the CDR3 is TGTGCCAGCAGCCAAGTGGGGGACAAAGCTTTCTTT.

This chain joins TRBV12-3 or TRBV12-4 and TRBJ1-2; TRBD1 might be the D (6 bases). The CDR3 is 15 residues long. V dropped 5 bases and J dropped 4 bases, with 17 bases sitting between them. The CDR3 DNA follows: TGTGCCAGCAGTACACACAGGGAACTTGGCTATGGCTACACCTTC. Translation gives CASSTHRELGYGYTF.

This clonotype was picked up a small number of times. The chain combines TRBV7-8 with TRBJ1-1; D gene ambiguous. Germline V gene data show CDR1 as SGHVS and CDR2 as FQNEAQ. V shed 1 base and J shed 0 bases, with 15 bases lying between them. The CDR3 extends over 17 amino acids. The DNA of the CDR3 is TGTGCCAGCAGCTTAGTGTTGCGGGGTTTCATGAACACTGAAGCTTTCTTT. It encodes CASSLVLRGFMNTEAFF.

The chain couples TRBV7-8 to TRBJ1-2, with 7 nucleotides matching TRBD1. V shed 5 bases, J shed 3 bases, and the junction held 0 bases outside the gene matches. The germline gives CDR1 SGHVS, CDR2 FQNEAQ. The CDR3 extends over 12 amino acids. CDR3 nucleotide sequence: TGTGCCAGCAGCCAGGGGGACTATGGCTACACCTTC. It translates to CASSQGDYGYTF.

There are a few counts of this clonotype. The CDR3 DNA follows: TGTGCCAGCAGCTTACGTAGCGGCTCCTACAATGAGCAGTTCTTC. It translates to CASSLRSGSYNEQFF. J is TRBJ2-1 and V is TRBV11-2, with D maybe TRBD2 (6 bases). This CDR3 has 15 amino acids. From germline, CDR1 is SGHAT and CDR2 FQNNGV. The V gene lost 2 bases and the J gene lost 0 bases, with 8 bases spanning the gap.

DNA of the CDR3: TGTGCCAGCAGGGGGGACGAGCAGTACGTC. Its translation is CASRGDEQYV. This chain joins TRBV6-2 or TRBV6-3 and TRBJ2-7; D possibly uses TRBD1 or TRBD2 (5 bases each). Trimming left V 6 bases short and J 5 bases short, with 5 bases between. Per the germline V gene, CDR1 is MNHEY and CDR2 is SVGEGT. The CDR3 runs to 10 residues.